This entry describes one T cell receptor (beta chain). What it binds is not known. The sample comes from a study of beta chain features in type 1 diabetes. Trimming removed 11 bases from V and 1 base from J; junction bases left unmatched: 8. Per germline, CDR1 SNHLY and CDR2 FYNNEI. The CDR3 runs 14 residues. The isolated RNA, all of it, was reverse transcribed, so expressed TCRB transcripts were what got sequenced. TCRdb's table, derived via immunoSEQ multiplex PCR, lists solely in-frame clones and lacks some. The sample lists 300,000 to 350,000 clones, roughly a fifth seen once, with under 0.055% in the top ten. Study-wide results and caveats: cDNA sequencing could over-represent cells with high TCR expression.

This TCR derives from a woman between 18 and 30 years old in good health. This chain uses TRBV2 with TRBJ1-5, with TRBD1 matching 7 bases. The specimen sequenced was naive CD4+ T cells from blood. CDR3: CAGDIQGSNQPQHF. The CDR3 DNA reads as TGTGCCGGAGACATACAGGGGAGCAATCAGCCCCAGCATTTT.